This T cell receptor (beta chain) was identified in a study of Ad26.COV2.S vaccination and SARS-CoV-2 variants. Whole-study context: Recipients of Ad26.COV2.S got it intramuscularly, once or twice 56 days apart. Findings and limits, study-wide: Overall T cell responses may have been underestimated by the analyses of TCR breadth and depth. Vaccinees showed greater spike-specific TCR breadth than placebo recipients. Vaccine and placebo recipients had similar non-spike TCR breadth.

This CDR3 has 13 residues. Germline V lookup: CDR1 SGHDT, CDR2 YYEEEE. V dropped 4 bases and J dropped 6 bases, with 14 bases sitting between them. On this clone: Its antigen is still unknown.

Sequenced by immunoSEQ multiplex PCR; TCRdb stores in-frame clones only, minus some. Among about 680,000 clones, 89% were seen once, and the ten largest hold around 1.4%. Sample treatment: some 20 received Ad26.COV2.S at low or high dose, single or two shots; about 5 received placebo; per-sample allocation not given. Samples came from day 63 after the first vaccine or placebo injection. The origin of this receptor is a person between 18 and 65 years old who received the Ad26.COV2.S COVID-19 vaccine or a placebo. This chain joins TRBV5-6 and TRBJ2-7; a weak D match, TRBD2 (5 bases). Material: peripheral blood, obtained in a trial of Ad26.COV2.S vaccine versus placebo. Written as DNA, the CDR3 is TGTGCCAGCAGCCAGGAGGCGGTTGGCGAGCAGTACTTC. This sequence encodes CASSQEAVGEQYF.